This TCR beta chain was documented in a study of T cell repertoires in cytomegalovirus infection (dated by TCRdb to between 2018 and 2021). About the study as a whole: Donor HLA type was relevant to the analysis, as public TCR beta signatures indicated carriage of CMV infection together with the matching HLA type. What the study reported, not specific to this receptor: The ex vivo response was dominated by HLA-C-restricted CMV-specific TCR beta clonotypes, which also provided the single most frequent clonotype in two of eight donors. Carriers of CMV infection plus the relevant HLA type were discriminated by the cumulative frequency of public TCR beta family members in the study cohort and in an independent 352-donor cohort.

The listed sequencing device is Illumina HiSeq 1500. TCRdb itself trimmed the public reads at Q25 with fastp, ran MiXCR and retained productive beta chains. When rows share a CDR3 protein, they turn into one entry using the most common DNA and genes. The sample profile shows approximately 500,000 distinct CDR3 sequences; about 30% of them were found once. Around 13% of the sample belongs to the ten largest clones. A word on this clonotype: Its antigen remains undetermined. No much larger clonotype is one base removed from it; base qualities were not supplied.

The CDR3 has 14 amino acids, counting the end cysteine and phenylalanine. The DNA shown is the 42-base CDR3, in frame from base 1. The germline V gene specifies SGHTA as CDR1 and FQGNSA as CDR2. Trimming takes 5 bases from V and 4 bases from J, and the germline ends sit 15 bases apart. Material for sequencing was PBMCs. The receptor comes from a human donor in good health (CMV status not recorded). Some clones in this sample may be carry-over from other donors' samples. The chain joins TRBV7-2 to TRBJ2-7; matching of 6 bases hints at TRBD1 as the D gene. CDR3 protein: CASSPTRDKYEQYF. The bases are TGTGCCAGCAGCCCAACCCGGGACAAATACGAGCAGTACTTC.